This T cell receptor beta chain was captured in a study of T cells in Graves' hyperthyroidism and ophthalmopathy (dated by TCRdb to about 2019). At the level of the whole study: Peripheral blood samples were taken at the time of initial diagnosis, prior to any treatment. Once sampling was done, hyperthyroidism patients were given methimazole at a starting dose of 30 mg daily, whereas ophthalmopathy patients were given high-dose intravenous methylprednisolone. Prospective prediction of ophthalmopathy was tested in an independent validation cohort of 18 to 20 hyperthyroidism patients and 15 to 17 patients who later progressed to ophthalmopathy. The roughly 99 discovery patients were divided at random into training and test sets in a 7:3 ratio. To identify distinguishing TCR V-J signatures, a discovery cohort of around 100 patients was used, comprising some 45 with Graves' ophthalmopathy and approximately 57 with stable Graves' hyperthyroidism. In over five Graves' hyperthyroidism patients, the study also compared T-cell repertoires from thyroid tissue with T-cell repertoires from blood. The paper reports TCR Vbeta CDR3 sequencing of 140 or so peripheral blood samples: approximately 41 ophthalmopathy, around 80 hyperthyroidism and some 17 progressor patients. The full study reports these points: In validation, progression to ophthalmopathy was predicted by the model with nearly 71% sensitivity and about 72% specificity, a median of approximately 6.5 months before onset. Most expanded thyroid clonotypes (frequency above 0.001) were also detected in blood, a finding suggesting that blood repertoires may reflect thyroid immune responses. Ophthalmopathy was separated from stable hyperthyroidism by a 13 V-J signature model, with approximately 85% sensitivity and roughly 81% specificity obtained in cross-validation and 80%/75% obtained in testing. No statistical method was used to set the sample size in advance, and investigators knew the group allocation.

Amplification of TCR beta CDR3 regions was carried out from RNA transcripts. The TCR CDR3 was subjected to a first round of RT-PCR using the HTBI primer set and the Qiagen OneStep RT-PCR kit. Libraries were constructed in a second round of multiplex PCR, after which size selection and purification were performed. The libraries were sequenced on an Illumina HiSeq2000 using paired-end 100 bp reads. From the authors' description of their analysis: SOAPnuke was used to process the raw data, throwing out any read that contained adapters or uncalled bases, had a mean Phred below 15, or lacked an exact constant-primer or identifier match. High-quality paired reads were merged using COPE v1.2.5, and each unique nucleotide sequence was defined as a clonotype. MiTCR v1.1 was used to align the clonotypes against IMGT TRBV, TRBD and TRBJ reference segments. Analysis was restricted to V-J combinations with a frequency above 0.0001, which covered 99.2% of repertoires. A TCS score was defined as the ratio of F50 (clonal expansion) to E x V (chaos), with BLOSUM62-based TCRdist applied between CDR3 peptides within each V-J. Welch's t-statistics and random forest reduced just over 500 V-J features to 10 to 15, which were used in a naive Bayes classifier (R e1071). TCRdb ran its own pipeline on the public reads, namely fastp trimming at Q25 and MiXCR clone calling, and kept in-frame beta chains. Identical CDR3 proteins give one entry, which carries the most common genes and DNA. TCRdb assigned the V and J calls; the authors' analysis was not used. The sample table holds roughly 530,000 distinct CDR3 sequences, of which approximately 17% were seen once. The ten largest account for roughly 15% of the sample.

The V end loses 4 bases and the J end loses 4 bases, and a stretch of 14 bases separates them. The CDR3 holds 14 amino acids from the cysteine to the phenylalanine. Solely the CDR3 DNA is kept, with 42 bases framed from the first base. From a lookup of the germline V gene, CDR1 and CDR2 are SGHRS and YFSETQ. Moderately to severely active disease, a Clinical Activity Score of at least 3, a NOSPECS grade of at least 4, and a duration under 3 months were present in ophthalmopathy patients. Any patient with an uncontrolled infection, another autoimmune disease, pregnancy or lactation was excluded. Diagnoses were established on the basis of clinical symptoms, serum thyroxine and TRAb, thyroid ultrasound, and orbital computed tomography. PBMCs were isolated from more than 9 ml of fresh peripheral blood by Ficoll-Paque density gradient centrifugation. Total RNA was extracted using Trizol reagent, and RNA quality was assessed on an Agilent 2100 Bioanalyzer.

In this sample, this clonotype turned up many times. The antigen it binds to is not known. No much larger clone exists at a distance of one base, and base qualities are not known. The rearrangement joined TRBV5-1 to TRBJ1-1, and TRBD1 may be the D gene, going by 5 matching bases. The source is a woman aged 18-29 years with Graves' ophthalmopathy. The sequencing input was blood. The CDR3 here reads CASSPGGGTTEAFF. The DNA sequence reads TGCGCCAGCAGCCCCGGGGGGGGGACCACTGAAGCTTTCTTT. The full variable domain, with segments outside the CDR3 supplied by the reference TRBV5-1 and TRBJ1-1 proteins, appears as KAGVTQTPRYLIKTRGQQVTLSCSPISGHRSVSWYQQTPGQGLQFLFEYFSETQRNKGNFPGRFSGRQFSNSRSEMNVSTLELGDSALYLCASSPGGGTTEAFFGQGTRLTVV.